The rows below give T cell receptor beta chains drawn from one sample of a study of cytomegalovirus exposure and HLA in healthy donors. Profiling relied on immunoSEQ multiplex PCR, and the TCRdb table lists in-frame clones only, not all of them. The sample carries tens of thousands of clones, 55% to 65% recorded once. Material for sequencing was PBMCs. These receptors originate from a woman aged 40-49 years in good health and CMV-seropositive. CDR3s include the opening cysteine and the closing phenylalanine or tryptophan. D genes are given only for firm matches. The listing skips clone size in some rows; elsewhere it reads once, few, many or a size class.

D | J | V | size | CDR3 | DNA
TRBD2 | TRBJ2-7 | TRBV7-6 | . | CASSLRGGTSSEQYF | TGTGCCAGCAGCTTACGGGGGGGGACTAGCTCCGAGCAGTACTTC
. | TRBJ1-2 | TRBV27 | few | CASSLVPGYGYTF | TGTGCCAGCAGTTTAGTTCCAGGGTATGGCTACACCTTC
. | TRBJ1-1 | TRBV29-1 | . | CSVRHAATEAFF | TGCAGCGTCCGACATGCCGCGACTGAAGCTTTCTTT
. | TRBJ1-1 | TRBV18 | . | CASSAALNTEAFF | TGTGCCAGCTCAGCGGCCTTGAACACTGAAGCTTTCTTT
. | TRBJ1-5 | TRBV19 | . | CASSGGWSQPQHF | TGTGCCAGTTCGGGGGGATGGAGCCAGCCCCAGCATTTT
TRBD2 | TRBJ2-1 | TRBV6-8 | . | CASSSAGGAEQFF | TGTGCCAGCAGTTCTGCGGGAGGGGCTGAGCAGTTCTTC
. | TRBJ2-2 | TRBV14 | . | CASSQRSRGIGELFF | TGTGCCAGCAGCCAACGAAGCAGGGGAATCGGGGAGCTGTTTTTT
. | TRBJ1-3 | TRBV18 | . | CASSPRAISGNTIYF | TGTGCCAGCTCACCACGAGCGATCTCTGGAAACACCATATATTTT
TRBD1 | TRBJ1-1 | TRBV11-3 | . | CASSSTGGNTEAFF | TGTGCCAGCAGCTCCACAGGGGGGAACACTGAAGCTTTCTTT
. | TRBJ1-2 | TRBV28 | . | CASSSPGEREGYTF | TGTGCCAGCAGTTCCCCCGGGGAAAGGGAGGGCTACACCTTC
TRBD2 | TRBJ2-1 | TRBV7-6 | . | CASSPWGGGPNEQFF | TGTGCCAGCAGCCCCTGGGGGGGAGGGCCCAATGAGCAGTTCTTC
TRBD1 | TRBJ2-3 | TRBV9 | . | CASSGDRGRSTDTQYF | TGTGCCAGCAGCGGGGACAGGGGGCGAAGCACAGATACGCAGTATTTT
TRBD1 | TRBJ1-4 | TRBV4-1 | . | CASSGRGQSYEKLFF | TGCGCCAGCAGCGGGCGGGGACAGTCGTATGAAAAACTGTTTTTT
TRBD1 | TRBJ1-5 | TRBV6-5 | . | CASSPDRGLYQPQHF | TGTGCCAGCAGTCCGGACAGGGGTTTATATCAGCCCCAGCATTTT
. | TRBJ1-1 | TRBV6-6 | . | CASSLSGTEAFF | TGTGCCAGCAGCCTCAGTGGCACTGAAGCTTTCTTT
TRBD2 | TRBJ2-3 | TRBV29-1 | . | CSVEISGSADTQYF | TGCAGCGTTGAAATTAGCGGGAGCGCAGATACGCAGTATTTT
. | TRBJ2-3 | TRBV5-6 | once | CASSMYRGTDTQYF | TGTGCCAGCAGCATGTACAGGGGCACAGATACGCAGTATTTT
. | TRBJ1-5 | TRBV28 | . | CASRIADVVSQPQHF | TGTGCCAGCAGGATAGCGGACGTAGTCAGTCAGCCCCAGCATTTT
. | TRBJ1-2 | TRBV7-9 | . | CASSSGSRLSAPGTF | TGTGCCAGCAGCTCCGGGTCGAGATTGTCAGCCCCTGGAACCTTC
. | TRBJ2-1 | TRBV2 | . | CATLTPPNEQFF | TGTGCCACCCTCACACCGCCAAATGAGCAGTTCTTC
TRBD2 | TRBJ2-7 | TRBV28 | . | CASSSGGGRAYEQYF | TGTGCCAGCAGTTCGGGCGGAGGGAGGGCGTACGAGCAGTACTTC
TRBD1 | TRBJ2-1 | TRBV28 | once | CASTSTGGSYNEQFF | TGTGCCAGCACATCGACAGGGGGCTCCTACAATGAGCAGTTCTTC
. | TRBJ1-1 | TRBV5-4 | . | CASSLRQVINTEAFF | TGTGCCAGCAGCTTGCGGCAGGTCATTAACACTGAAGCTTTCTTT
TRBD1 | TRBJ2-3 | TRBV11-3 | few | CASSLNGDRHTDTQYF | TGTGCCAGCAGCTTAAACGGGGACAGACACACAGATACGCAGTATTTT
. | TRBJ2-3 | TRBV11-3 | . | CASSLAPVDTQYF | TGTGCCAGCAGCTTGGCCCCAGTAGATACGCAGTATTTT
TRBD1 | TRBJ2-2 | TRBV5-1 | . | CASKGQGDTGELFF | TGCGCCAGCAAGGGACAGGGTGACACCGGGGAGCTGTTTTTT
. | TRBJ2-7 | TRBV28 | . | CASTLSGTSYEQYF | TGTGCCAGCACCCTAAGCGGAACCTCCTACGAGCAGTACTTC